The clone carrying this TCR beta chain came up a few times. Described time point: patch test 3, about 24 weeks after DPC sensitization. Noted treatment: therapeutic diphenylcyclopropenone sensitization with weekly scalp DPC. A single record per CDR3 protein comes from TCRdb applying MiXCR to the RACE reads. The repertoire has about 120,000 distinct CDR3 sequences, roughly 12% of them found once; the top ten carry around 2.4%. This entry comes from a study of human T cells and chemical hapten exposure. This receptor was identified in a woman in her fifties or sixties with alopecia areata. Some clones in this sample may be carry-over from other donors' samples. This material consisted of whole blood, taken in connection with sensitization to the hapten diphenylcyclopropenone (DPC).

The CDR3 sequence: CASRLSTGSYGYTF. Written as DNA, the CDR3 is TGTGCCAGCAGACTCTCGACAGGTAGCTATGGCTACACCTTC. The rearrangement joins TRBV6-2 or TRBV6-3 to TRBJ1-2; D might be TRBD1 (6 bases). The germline CDR1 and CDR2 sequences are MNHEY and SVGEGT. The V end was cut by 6 bases, the J end by 4 bases, with 15 bases between. The CDR3 loop spans 14 amino acids.